This T cell receptor beta chain was observed in a study of regulatory T cells in long-lasting Graves disease. Study-level results: Persistent disease was characterized by preferential usage of TRBV28, TRBJ1-2 and TRBJ2-5.

Libraries of TCR beta came from iRepertoire HTBI primers plus Arm-PCR of CDR3 regions. The authors' processing: Among the samples, 50 to 80 TRBV and 14 to 15 TRBJ segments were identified. In TCRdb, the multiplex PCR reads were re-called with MiXCR into one record per CDR3 protein. It is TCRdb's table, rather than the study itself, that gives the V and J calls and clone size. The sample has a few hundred thousand distinct CDR3 sequences, about 20% seen once. CDR1 is SQVTM, CDR2 ANQGSEA, per germline. The CDR3 covers 12 residues. V lost 7 bases to trimming and J lost 6 bases, with 13 bases between them. This clonotype has only a few counts. Its antigen is undetermined. Regarding time point: newly diagnosed GD, antithyroid drugs for less than 3 months. PBMCs were the source of the RNA used for TCR sequencing. The same sample was also studied in work on T cells in Graves' hyperthyroidism and ophthalmopathy. That paper adds: The study defined stable Graves' hyperthyroidism as no ophthalmopathy progression within 18 months.

The receptor's source is a woman in her twenties or thirties with Graves disease. The genes are TRBV29-1 and TRBJ2-1, with a tentative D call TRBD1 (6 bases). Sequenced here: peripheral blood mononuclear cells (PBMCs), sampled at new diagnosis, from a patient treated with antithyroid drugs. The CDR3 spells CSALTGGNEQFF. DNA for the CDR3: TGCAGCGCTTTGACAGGAGGCAATGAGCAGTTCTTC.